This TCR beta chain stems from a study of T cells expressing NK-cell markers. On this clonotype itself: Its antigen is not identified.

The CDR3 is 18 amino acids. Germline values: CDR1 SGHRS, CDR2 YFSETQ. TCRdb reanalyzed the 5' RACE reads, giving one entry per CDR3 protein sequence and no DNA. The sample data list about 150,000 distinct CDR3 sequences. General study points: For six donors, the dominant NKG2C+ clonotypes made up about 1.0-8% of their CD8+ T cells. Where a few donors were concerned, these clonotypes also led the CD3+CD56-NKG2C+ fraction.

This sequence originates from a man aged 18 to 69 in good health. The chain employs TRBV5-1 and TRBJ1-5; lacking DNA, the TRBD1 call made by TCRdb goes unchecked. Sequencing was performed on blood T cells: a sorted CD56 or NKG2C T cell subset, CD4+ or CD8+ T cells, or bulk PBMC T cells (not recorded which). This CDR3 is CASSLGPTGKYSNQPQHF.